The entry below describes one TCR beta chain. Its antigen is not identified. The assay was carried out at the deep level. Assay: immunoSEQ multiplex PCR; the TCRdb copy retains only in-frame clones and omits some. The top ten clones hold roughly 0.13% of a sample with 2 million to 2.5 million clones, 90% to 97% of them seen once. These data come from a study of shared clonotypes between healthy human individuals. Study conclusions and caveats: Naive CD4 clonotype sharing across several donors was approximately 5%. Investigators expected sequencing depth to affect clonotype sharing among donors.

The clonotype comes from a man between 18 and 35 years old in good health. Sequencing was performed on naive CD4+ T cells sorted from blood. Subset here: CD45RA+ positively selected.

The CDR3 here is CASSITSSGRGHEQYF. The CDR3 nucleotides read TGTGCCAGTAGTATCACTTCTAGCGGGAGAGGCCACGAGCAGTACTTC. This chain joins TRBV19 and TRBJ2-7; 10 positions match TRBD2. This CDR3 comprises 16 residues. CDR1 and CDR2 from the germline V gene are LNHDA and SQIVND (reference sequence). V shed 3 bases and J 5 bases; nucleotides not matched to a gene: 10.